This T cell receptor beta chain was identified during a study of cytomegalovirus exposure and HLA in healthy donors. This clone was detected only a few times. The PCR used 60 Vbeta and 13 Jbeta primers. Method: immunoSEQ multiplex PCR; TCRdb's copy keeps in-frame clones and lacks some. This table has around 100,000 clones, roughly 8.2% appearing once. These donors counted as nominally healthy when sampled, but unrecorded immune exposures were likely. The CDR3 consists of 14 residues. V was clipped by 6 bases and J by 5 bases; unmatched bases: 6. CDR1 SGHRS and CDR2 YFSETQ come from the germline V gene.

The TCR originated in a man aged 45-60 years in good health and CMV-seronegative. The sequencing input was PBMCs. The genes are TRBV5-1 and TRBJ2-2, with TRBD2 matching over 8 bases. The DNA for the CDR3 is TGCGCCAGCAACGAAGCGGGGGAAACCGGGGAGCTGTTTTTT. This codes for CASNEAGETGELFF.